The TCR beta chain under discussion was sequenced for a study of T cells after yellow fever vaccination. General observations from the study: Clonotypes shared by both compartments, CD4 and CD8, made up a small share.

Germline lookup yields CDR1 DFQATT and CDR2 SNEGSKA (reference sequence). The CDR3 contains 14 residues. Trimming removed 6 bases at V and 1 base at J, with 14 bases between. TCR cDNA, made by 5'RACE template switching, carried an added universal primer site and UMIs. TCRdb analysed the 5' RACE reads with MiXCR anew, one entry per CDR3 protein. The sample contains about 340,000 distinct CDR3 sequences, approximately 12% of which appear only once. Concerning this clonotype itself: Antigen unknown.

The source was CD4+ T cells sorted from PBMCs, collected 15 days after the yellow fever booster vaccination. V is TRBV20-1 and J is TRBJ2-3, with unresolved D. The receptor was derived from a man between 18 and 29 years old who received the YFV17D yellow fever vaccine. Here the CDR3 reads CSAQAIVGTDTQYF. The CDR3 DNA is TGCAGTGCCCAGGCTATAGTCGGCACAGATACGCAGTATTTT.